The 28 T cell receptor beta chains listed next were all sequenced from one sample in a study of blood T cells in healthy people across ages. Together with a sample-barcoded 5' primer, a J-beta primer mix was included in a second PCR lasting about 6 to 11 cycles. A single record per CDR3 protein comes from TCRdb applying MiXCR to the 5' RACE reads. The data show 1.5 million to 2 million distinct CDR3 sequences, 40% to 55% seen once. The sample comprised blood. The receptor source for this set is a woman aged 40 to 55 in good health.

The chain couples TRBV6-1 to TRBJ1-2; TRBD1 aligns across 8 bases. After removal of 2 bases from V and 6 bases from J, the junction contained 23 bases not matched to a gene. This CDR3 is 20 amino acids long. CDR1 MNHNS and CDR2 SASEGT come from the germline V gene. Here the CDR3 reads CASSEFPSGTGLEQRDGYTF. The CDR3, as DNA: TGTGCCAGCAGTGAATTCCCGTCGGGGACAGGTCTCGAACAGAGGGATGGCTACACCTTC.

The count of this clonotype is one. This rearrangement joins TRBV7-6 to TRBJ2-7; D possibly matches TRBD1 or TRBD2 (6 bases each). Judging by the DNA end, TRBJ2-5 fits better; the J call may be wrong. This CDR3 has 16 residues. Germline values: CDR1 SGHVS, CDR2 FNYEAQ. The CDR3 is CASNIMSGADGGTQYF. The CDR3, as DNA: TGTGCCAGCAACATCATGTCGGGGGCCGATGGAGGGACCCAGTACTTC.

As concerns this clonotype: One end of the junction is discordant with germline, which a read error may explain. The gene calls are TRBV28 and TRBJ2-7; possibly TRBD1 for D (5 bases). This CDR3 region has 15 residues. CDR1 and CDR2 from the germline V gene are MDHEN and SYDVKM. DNA for the CDR3: TGTGCCAGCAGCCCCTCTGGGTGGGGCCGTTACGTGCAGTACTTC. Its protein is CASSPSGWGRYVQYF.

This clonotype was seen once. This chain connects TRBV24-1 to TRBJ1-2; D possibly corresponds to TRBD1 (5 bases). V lost 1 base, J lost 2 bases, and 10 bases lay in between. The germline CDR1 and CDR2 sequences are KGHDR and SFDVKD. The CDR3 sequence is 15 residues long. The CDR3 region has the DNA TGTGCCACCAGTGATTTCCCTACAGGCAACTATGGCTACACCTTC. This codes for CATSDFPTGNYGYTF.

This clonotype occurred a few times. The CDR3 DNA sequence: TGCAGTGCTAGAGATGACAGGTTCGGGGACAGTGATACGCAGTATTTT. It specifies CSARDDRFGDSDTQYF. The chain has TRBV20-1 and TRBJ2-3; 7 bases map to TRBD1. The CDR3 extends over 16 amino acids. CDR1 DFQATT and CDR2 SNEGSKA come from the germline V gene (reference sequence). V was pared by 0 bases and J by 6 bases, with 12 bases of the junction left unmatched.

Only a few counts were recorded for this clonotype. The chain employs TRBV5-6 and TRBJ2-4; 9 bases agree with TRBD1. TRBJ2-7 matches the DNA end more closely, so the J call is doubtful. The CDR3 extends over 13 amino acids. Per the germline V gene, CDR1 is SGHDT and CDR2 is YYEEEE. The CDR3, as DNA: TGTGCCAGCAGCTTGGCGGACAGGGGCGAGCAGTACTTC. Residues: CASSLADRGEQYF.

This clonotype came up a few times. The chain joins TRBV20-1 to TRBJ1-2, with D tentatively TRBD1 (6 bases). The CDR3 spans 14 residues. Germline assignment: CDR1 DFQATT and CDR2 SNEGSKA (reference sequence). V lost 4 bases and J 3 bases, leaving 15 bases between the germline ends. As DNA, the CDR3 is TGCAGTGCTACCGGGACGGGGGCAGACTATGGCTACACCTTC. Encoded protein: CSATGTGADYGYTF.

On this clonotype: A single base separates this from a much larger clone, so it may be a read error. The chain couples TRBV29-1 to TRBJ2-5; 10 bases align to TRBD1. The V gene end was trimmed by 6 bases and the J gene end by 11 bases; junction bases not matched to a gene: 18. CDR1 SQVTM and CDR2 ANQGSEA come from the germline V gene. CDR3 length: 15 amino acids. The CDR3 reads CSVLRRQTGGNEQYF. The CDR3 nucleotides are TGCAGCGTGCTCCGACGTCAGACAGGGGGCAATGAGCAGTACTTC. The whole variable domain, remainder taken from reference TRBV29-1 and TRBJ2-5, is SAVISQKPSRDICQRGTSLTIQCQVDSQVTMMFWYRQQPGQSLTLIATANQGSEATYESGFVIDKFPISRPNLTFSTLTVSNMSPEDSSIYLCSVLRRQTGGNEQYFGPGTRLLVL.

The chain couples TRBV27 to TRBJ1-4, with 7 bases lining up with TRBD1. Germline trimming cut 5 bases from V and 8 bases from J; bases unmatched to any gene: 8. The CDR3 spans 14 residues. The germline V gene encodes CDR1 MNHEY and CDR2 SMNVEV (reference sequence). The DNA of the CDR3 is TGTGCCAGCAGTCGACAGGGTGATCGGGAAAAACTGTTTTTT. Protein product: CASSRQGDREKLFF.

This clonotype was detected a few times. The chain recombines TRBV29-1 with TRBJ2-3, with 9 bases lining up with TRBD1. The CDR3 contains 15 residues. Germline trimming cut 7 bases from V and 2 bases from J; bases unmatched to any gene: 10. The V gene's germline CDR1 is SQVTM and CDR2 ANQGSEA. CDR3 in amino acids: CSAGETGGFTDTQYF. CDR3 DNA: TGCAGCGCAGGGGAGACAGGGGGTTTCACAGATACGCAGTATTTT.

The chain links TRBV2 to TRBJ2-5; 13 bases align to TRBD2. V lost 1 base and J lost 5; bases outside the gene matches: 10. Germline CDR1 SNHLY, CDR2 FYNNEI. This CDR3 is built from 18 residues. CDR3 amino acids: CASSEGALAGGLGETQYF. The CDR3, as DNA: TGTGCCAGCAGTGAAGGGGCACTAGCGGGGGGGCTGGGGGAGACCCAGTACTTC.

This clonotype was observed a few times. This rearrangement joins TRBV6-5 to TRBJ2-7; D is possibly TRBD1 or TRBD2 (6 bases each). CDR1 is MNHEY and CDR2 is SVGAGI in the germline V gene. This CDR3 spans 18 amino acids. V dropped 4 bases and J dropped 6 bases, with 28 bases sitting between them. The CDR3 region is CASSSLGGFTNVPGEQYF. DNA of the CDR3: TGTGCCAGCAGTTCCTTAGGGGGGTTCACCAACGTCCCCGGCGAGCAGTACTTC.

In its sample, this clonotype was seen a few times. This chain joins TRBV29-1 and TRBJ2-3, with TRBD1 matching over 8 bases. The trim removed 6 bases at V and 2 bases at J, leaving 10 bases unmatched. The CDR3 extends over 15 amino acids. From germline, CDR1 is SQVTM and CDR2 ANQGSEA. The CDR3 DNA reads TGCAGCGTCAATAACAGGGGGAGCCCCACAGATACGCAGTATTTT. This gives the protein CSVNNRGSPTDTQYF.

The V call is TRBV10-2, the J call TRBJ2-5, with 11 bases matching TRBD2. CDR3 size: 15 residues. The J segment lost 5 bases and the V segment lost 7 bases, leaving 9 bases of the junction unmatched. Germline CDR1 WSHSY, CDR2 SAAADI. This chain's CDR3 is CASMALAGGVETQYF. Here the CDR3 DNA reads TGCGCCAGCATGGCCCTAGCGGGGGGCGTGGAGACCCAGTACTTC.

The genes are TRBV7-9 and TRBJ2-7; no definite D call. V shed 5 bases and J shed 2 bases, with 10 bases lying between them. Per germline, CDR1 SEHNR and CDR2 FQNEAQ (reference sequence). The CDR3 contains 13 residues. The DNA of the CDR3 is TGTGCCAGCAGCGTAGATCTAGCCTACGAGCAGTACTTC. This encodes CASSVDLAYEQYF.

The rearrangement uses TRBV29-1 and TRBJ1-2; no firm D call. CDR1 is SQVTM and CDR2 is ANQGSEA in the germline V gene. CDR3 length equals 14 residues. Deletions cut 3 bases from V and 3 bases from J, with 14 bases between. The CDR3 region is CSVDGEGSYYGYTF. Here the CDR3 DNA reads TGCAGCGTTGATGGGGAGGGTAGTTACTATGGCTACACCTTC.

This rearrangement joins TRBV18 to TRBJ2-7, with D maybe TRBD1 (6 bases). Trimming left V 2 bases short and J 7 bases short, with 12 bases between. Germline CDR1 is KGHSH and CDR2 is LQKENI. This CDR3 contains 13 residues. The CDR3 protein is CASSPGQKEEQYF. The CDR3 DNA reads as TGTGCCAGCTCACCAGGACAGAAGGAAGAGCAGTACTTC.

The chain carries TRBV2 and TRBJ2-3, with D possibly called TRBD1 or TRBD2 (5 bases each). CDR3 length: 15 amino acids. Per germline, CDR1 SNHLY and CDR2 FYNNEI. Trimming took 2 bases from V and 2 from J, leaving 11 bases between them. Here the CDR3 DNA reads TGTGCCAGCAGTGAACGGGACGGATACACAGATACGCAGTATTTT. Translated: CASSERDGYTDTQYF.

The chain links TRBV29-1 to TRBJ2-7; possible D gene TRBD2, 6 bases. With 5 bases removed from V and 7 bases from J, the gap between germline ends came to 24 bases. The germline CDR1 and CDR2 sequences are SQVTM and ANQGSEA. This CDR3 is built from 15 residues. CDR3 nucleotides: TGCAGCGTTCGGACGGAAACTAGCTCCTACAATGAGCAGTACTTC. Its translation is CSVRTETSSYNEQYF.

This clonotype was seen just once. V and J are TRBV6-5 and TRBJ1-1, with unresolved D. The V end lost 6 bases, the J end lost 3 bases, and 20 bases lay between the germline ends. Germline V gene data show CDR1 as MNHEY and CDR2 as SVGAGI. The CDR3 consists of 16 residues. The CDR3 region has the DNA TGTGCCAGCAGAACTCTGGCCATGATTGCGTACACTGAAGCTTTCTTT. Protein product: CASRTLAMIAYTEAFF.

This clonotype was counted only a few times. The rearrangement joins TRBV2 to TRBJ2-3; D gene uncertain. CDR3 length equals 17 residues. Trimming stripped 8 bases from V and 2 bases from J, with 23 bases between. Germline CDR1 reads SNHLY; CDR2 reads FYNNEI. The CDR3 DNA reads TGTGCCAGCGGATTGAACAGCCAAGAAATCGACACAGATACGCAGTATTTT. Encoded protein: CASGLNSQEIDTDTQYF.

This clonotype came up a few times. The J gene is TRBJ2-4, the V gene TRBV6-6, with D possibly TRBD2 on 6 matching bases. The J call may be mistaken, given a closer DNA end match to TRBJ2-7. The CDR3 totals 13 residues. Germline assignment: CDR1 MNHNY and CDR2 SVGAGI (reference sequence). CDR3 in DNA: TGTGCCAGCAGTTACGGGCCTAGCGACGAGCAGTACTTC. Encoded protein: CASSYGPSDEQYF.

The chain carries TRBV25-1 and TRBJ2-1, with 9 bases matching TRBD1. Germline-derived CDR1 and CDR2 are MGHDK and SYGVNS. The CDR3 covers 15 residues. V lost 3 bases to trimming and J lost 3 bases; unmatched junction nucleotides: 3. The CDR3 protein is CASSESGQGYNEQFF. DNA of the CDR3: TGTGCCAGCAGTGAGTCGGGACAGGGCTACAATGAGCAGTTCTTC.

V is TRBV20-1 and J is TRBJ2-7; D is undetermined. Germline assignment: CDR1 DFQATT and CDR2 SNEGSKA (reference sequence). The V and J ends lost 1 base and 4 bases respectively, with 8 bases between them. The CDR3 runs 12 residues. CDR3 nucleotide sequence: TGCAGTGCTAGAGTTGTGGATTACGAGCAGTACTTC. Protein product: CSARVVDYEQYF.

This clonotype was observed a handful of times. The chain is built from TRBV3-1 and TRBJ1-2, with 7 bases aligning to TRBD1. The CDR3 is made up of 13 amino acids. Losses at the gene ends were 10 bases for V and 1 base for J; bases not matched to a gene: 6. Germline V gives CDR1 LGHDT, CDR2 YNNKEL (reference sequence). CDR3 bases: TGTGCCACTTCGGACAGGTTTAACTATGGCTACACCTTC. The encoded protein is CATSDRFNYGYTF.

The chain carries TRBV24-1 and TRBJ1-2; D ambiguous. In germline, CDR1 is KGHDR, CDR2 SFDVKD. This CDR3 is built from 15 residues. V was clipped by 3 bases and J by 2 bases, with 12 bases between them. The CDR3, as DNA: TGTGCCACCAGTGATGGGCAAAATTCCAACTATGGCTACACCTTC. Amino acids: CATSDGQNSNYGYTF.

This clonotype was counted only a few times. The chain couples TRBV20-1 to TRBJ2-1; the match to TRBD1 covers 9 bases. This CDR3 spans 13 amino acids. With V trimmed by 5 bases and J by 9 bases, 8 bases remained unmatched. Germline loops: CDR1 DFQATT, CDR2 SNEGSKA (reference sequence). The CDR3 sequence is CSAPRTGELEQFF. The CDR3 DNA reads TGCAGTGCTCCCCGGACAGGGGAGCTTGAGCAGTTCTTC.

The DNA for the CDR3 is TGTGCCAGCAGTTCCCCCGGGATTGCTAGCACAGATACGCAGTATTTT. It specifies CASSSPGIASTDTQYF. The chain joins TRBV28 to TRBJ2-3; possibly TRBD2 for D (5 bases). Germline V lookup: CDR1 MDHEN, CDR2 SYDVKM. V lost 4 bases and J 0 bases, leaving 14 bases between the germline ends. CDR3 length: 16 amino acids.